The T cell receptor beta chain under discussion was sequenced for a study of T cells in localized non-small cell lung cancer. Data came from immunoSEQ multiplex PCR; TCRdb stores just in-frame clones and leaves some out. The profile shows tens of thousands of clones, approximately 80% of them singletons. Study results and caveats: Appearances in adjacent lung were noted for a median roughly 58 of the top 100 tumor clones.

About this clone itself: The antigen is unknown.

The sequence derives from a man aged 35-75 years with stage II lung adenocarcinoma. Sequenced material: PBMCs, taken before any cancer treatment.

CDR3 nucleotides: TGTGCCAGCAGCGCGAAATTAGCGGACTACAATGAGCAGTTCTTC. Encoded protein: CASSAKLADYNEQFF. This chain joins TRBV5-8 and TRBJ2-1; tentative D call: TRBD2 (6 bases). V was clipped by 4 bases and J by 3 bases, with 14 bases between them. Germline CDR1 SGHTS, CDR2 YDEGEE. The CDR3 sequence is 15 residues long.